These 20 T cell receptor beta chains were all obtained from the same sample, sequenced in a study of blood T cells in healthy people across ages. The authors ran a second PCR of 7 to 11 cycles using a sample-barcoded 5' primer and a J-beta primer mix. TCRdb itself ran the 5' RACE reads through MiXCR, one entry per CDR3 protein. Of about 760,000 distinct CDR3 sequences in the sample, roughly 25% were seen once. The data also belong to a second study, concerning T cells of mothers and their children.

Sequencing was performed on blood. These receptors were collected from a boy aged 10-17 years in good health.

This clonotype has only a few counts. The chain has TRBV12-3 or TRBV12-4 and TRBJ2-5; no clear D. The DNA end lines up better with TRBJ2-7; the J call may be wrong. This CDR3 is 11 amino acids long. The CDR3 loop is CASTPSYEQYF. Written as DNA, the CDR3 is TGTGCCAGCACCCCTTCCTACGAGCAGTACTTC.

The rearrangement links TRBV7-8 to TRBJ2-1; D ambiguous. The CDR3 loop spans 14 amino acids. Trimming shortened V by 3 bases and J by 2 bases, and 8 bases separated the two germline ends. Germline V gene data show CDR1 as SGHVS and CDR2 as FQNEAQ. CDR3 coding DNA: TGTGCCAGCAGCTTTGGGCGCCCCTACAATGAGCAGTTCTTC. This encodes CASSFGRPYNEQFF.

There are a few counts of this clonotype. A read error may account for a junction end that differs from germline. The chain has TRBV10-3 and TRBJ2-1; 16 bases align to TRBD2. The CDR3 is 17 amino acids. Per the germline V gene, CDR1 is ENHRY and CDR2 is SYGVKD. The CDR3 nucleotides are TGTGCCATCAGTGAGGACCCCCCGGGACTAGCGGGAGGGCCTTGGGTCTTC. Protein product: CAISEDPPGLAGGPWVF.

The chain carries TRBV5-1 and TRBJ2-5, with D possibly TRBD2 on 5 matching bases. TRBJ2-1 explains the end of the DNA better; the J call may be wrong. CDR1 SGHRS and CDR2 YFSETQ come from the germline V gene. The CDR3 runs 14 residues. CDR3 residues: CASSLIEGNNEQFF. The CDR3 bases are TGCGCCAGCAGCTTGATTGAGGGAAACAATGAGCAGTTCTTC.

CDR3 amino acids: CASRHQRGQQFF. CDR3 nucleotide sequence: TGTGCCAGCAGACACCAGCGGGGGCAGCAGTTCTTC. V is TRBV28 and J is TRBJ2-1; 8 positions match TRBD2. Germline values: CDR1 MDHEN, CDR2 SYDVKM. This CDR3 region has 12 residues. V lost 6 bases to trimming and J lost 11 bases; unmatched junction nucleotides: 6.

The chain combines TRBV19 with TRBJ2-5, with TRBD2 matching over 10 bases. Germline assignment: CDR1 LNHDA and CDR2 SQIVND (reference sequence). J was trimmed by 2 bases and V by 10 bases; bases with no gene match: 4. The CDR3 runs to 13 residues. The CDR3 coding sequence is TGTGCCACCAGGACTAGCGGACAAGAGACCCAGTACTTC. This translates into CATRTSGQETQYF.

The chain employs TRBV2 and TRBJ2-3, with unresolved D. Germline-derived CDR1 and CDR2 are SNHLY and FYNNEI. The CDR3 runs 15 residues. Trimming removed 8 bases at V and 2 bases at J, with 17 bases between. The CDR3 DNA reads TGTGCCAGCCGTTTAGGCGCTCCCTCCACAGATACGCAGTATTTT. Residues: CASRLGAPSTDTQYF.

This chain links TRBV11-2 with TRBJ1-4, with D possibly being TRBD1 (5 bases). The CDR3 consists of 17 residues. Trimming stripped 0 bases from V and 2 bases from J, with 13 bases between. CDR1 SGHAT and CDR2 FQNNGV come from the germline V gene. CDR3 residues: CASSLEAGIVTNEKLFF. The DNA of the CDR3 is TGTGCCAGCAGCTTAGAGGCAGGGATAGTTACTAATGAAAAACTGTTTTTT.

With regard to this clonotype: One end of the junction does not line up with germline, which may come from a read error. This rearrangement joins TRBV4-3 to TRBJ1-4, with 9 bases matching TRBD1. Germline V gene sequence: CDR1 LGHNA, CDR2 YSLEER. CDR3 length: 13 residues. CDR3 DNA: TGCGCCAGCAGCCGGGACAGGGCGGAAAAACCGTTTTTT. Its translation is CASSRDRAEKPFF.

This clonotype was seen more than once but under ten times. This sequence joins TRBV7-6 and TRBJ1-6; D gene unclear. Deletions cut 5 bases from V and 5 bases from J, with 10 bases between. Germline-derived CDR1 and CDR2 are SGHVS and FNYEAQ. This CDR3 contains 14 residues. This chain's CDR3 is CASSRWTDNSPLHF. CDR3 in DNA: TGTGCCAGCAGCCGCTGGACGGATAATTCACCCCTCCACTTT.

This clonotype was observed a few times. The CDR3 is CASSWAAGSYEQYF. The CDR3 DNA sequence: TGTGCCAGCAGTTGGGCGGCGGGATCCTACGAGCAGTACTTC. The V call is TRBV28, the J call TRBJ2-7, with D tentatively TRBD2 (6 bases). This CDR3 comprises 14 residues. Per germline, CDR1 MDHEN and CDR2 SYDVKM. V gave up 4 bases and J gave up 1 base, with 11 bases separating them.

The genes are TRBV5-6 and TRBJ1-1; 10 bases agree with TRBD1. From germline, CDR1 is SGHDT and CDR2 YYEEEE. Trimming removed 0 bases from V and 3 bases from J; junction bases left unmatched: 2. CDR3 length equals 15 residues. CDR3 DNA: TGTGCCAGCAGCTTGGCCGGGACAGGGGACACTGAAGCTTTCTTT. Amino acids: CASSLAGTGDTEAFF.

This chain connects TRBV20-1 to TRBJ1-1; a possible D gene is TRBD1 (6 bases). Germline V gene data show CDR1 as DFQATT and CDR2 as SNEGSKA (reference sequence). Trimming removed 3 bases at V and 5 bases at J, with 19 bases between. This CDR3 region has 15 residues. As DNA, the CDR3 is TGCAGTGCTAGTGGCAGGGGCAATATGGGGACTGAAGCTTTCTTT. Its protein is CSASGRGNMGTEAFF.

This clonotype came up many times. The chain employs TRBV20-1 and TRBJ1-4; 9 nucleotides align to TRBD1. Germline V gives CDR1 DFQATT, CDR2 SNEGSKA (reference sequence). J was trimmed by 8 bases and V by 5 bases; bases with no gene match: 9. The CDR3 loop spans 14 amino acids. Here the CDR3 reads CSALPGQGLEKLFF. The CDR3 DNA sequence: TGCAGTGCTTTACCGGGACAGGGCTTGGAAAAACTGTTTTTT.

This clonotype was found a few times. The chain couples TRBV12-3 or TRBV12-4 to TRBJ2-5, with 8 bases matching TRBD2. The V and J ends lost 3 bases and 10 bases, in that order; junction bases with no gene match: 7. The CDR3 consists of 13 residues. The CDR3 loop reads CASSFGLAGIQYF. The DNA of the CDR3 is TGTGCCAGCAGTTTTGGACTAGCCGGGATCCAGTACTTC.

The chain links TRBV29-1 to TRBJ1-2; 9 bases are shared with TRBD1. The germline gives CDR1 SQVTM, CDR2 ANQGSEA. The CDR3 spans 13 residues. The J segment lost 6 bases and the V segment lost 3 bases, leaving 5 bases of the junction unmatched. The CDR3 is CSVEVGQGNGYTF. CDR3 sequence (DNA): TGCAGCGTTGAGGTCGGACAGGGGAATGGCTACACCTTC.

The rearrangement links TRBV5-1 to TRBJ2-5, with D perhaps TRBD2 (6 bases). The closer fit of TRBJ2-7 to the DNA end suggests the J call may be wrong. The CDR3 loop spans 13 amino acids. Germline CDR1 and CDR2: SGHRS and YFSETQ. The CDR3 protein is CASSLFGSHEQYF. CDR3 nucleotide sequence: TGCGCCAGCAGCTTGTTCGGGAGCCACGAGCAGTACTTC.

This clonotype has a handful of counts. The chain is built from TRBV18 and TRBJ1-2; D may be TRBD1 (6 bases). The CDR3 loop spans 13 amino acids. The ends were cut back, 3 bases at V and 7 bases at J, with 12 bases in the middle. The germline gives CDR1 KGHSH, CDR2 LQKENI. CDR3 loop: CASSPQDSRGYTF. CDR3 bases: TGTGCCAGCTCACCTCAGGACAGCCGTGGCTACACCTTC.

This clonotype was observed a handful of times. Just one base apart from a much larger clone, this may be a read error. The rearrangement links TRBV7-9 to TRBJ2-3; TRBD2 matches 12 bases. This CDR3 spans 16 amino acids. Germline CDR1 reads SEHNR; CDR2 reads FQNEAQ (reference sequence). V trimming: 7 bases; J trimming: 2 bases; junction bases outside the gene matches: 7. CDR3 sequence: CASTLTSGRFTDTQYF. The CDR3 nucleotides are TGTGCCAGCACCCTCACTAGCGGGAGGTTCACAGATACGCAGTATTTT.

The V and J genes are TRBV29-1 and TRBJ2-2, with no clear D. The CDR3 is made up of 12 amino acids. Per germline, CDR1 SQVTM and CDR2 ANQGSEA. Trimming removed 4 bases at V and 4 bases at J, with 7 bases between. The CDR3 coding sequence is TGCAGCGTTGGGTTGAGCACCGGGGAGCTGTTTTTT. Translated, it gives CSVGLSTGELFF.